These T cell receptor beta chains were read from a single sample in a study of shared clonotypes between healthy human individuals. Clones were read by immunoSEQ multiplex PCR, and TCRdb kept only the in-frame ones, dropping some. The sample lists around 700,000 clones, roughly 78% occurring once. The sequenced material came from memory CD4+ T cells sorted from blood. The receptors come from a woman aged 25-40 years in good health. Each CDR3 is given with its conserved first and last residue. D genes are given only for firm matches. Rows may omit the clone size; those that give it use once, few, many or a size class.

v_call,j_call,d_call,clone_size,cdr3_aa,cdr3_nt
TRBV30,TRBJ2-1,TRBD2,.,CAYSRLAGYNEQFF,TGTGCCTACAGCCGACTAGCGGGTTACAATGAGCAGTTCTTC
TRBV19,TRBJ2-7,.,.,CASSAGGTGEQYF,TGTGCCAGTAGTGCTGGGGGGACGGGCGAGCAGTACTTC
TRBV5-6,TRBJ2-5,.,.,CASSLGTQETQYF,TGTGCCAGCAGTCTGGGGACCCAAGAGACCCAGTACTTC
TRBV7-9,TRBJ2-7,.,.,CASSPAGTRYEQYF,TGTGCCAGCAGCCCCGCCGGAACTCGCTACGAGCAGTACTTC
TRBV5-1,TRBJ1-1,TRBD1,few,CASSQIRDSLNTEAFF,TGCGCCAGCAGCCAAATCCGGGACAGCTTGAACACTGAAGCTTTCTTT
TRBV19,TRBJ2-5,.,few,CASSANQGETQYF,TGTGCCAGTAGCGCCAACCAGGGAGAGACCCAGTACTTC
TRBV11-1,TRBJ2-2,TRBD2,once,CATEAGVRTGELFF,TGTGCCACGGAAGCGGGAGTTCGAACCGGGGAGCTGTTTTTT
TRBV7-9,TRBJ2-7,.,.,CASSLIAGYEQYF,TGTGCCAGCAGCTTAATCGCGGGGTACGAGCAGTACTTC
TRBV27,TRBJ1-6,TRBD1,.,CASSTLGQGYSPLHF,TGTGCCAGCAGCACGTTAGGACAGGGTTATTCACCCCTCCACTTT
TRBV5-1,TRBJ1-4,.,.,CASRTGRGLSEKLFF,TGCGCCAGCAGGACGGGACGGGGCTTAAGTGAAAAACTGTTTTTT
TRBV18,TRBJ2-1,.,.,CASSPTRDNNEQFF,TGTGCCAGCTCTCCAACTAGAGACAACAATGAGCAGTTCTTC
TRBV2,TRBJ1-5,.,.,CASSVGGNQPQHF,TGTGCCAGCAGTGTGGGGGGAAATCAGCCCCAGCATTTT
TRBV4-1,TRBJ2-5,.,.,CASSQGAQWETQYF,TGCGCCAGCAGCCAAGGGGCGCAATGGGAGACCCAGTACTTC
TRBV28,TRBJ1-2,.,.,CATRDGGRYGYTF,TGTGCCACCCGTGATGGGGGGCGTTATGGCTACACCTTC
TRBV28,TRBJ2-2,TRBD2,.,CASVAGGNTGELFF,TGTGCCAGCGTGGCGGGAGGTAACACCGGGGAGCTGTTTTTT
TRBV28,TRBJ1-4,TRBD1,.,CASSTPTGNNEKLFF,TGTGCCAGCAGTACTCCGACAGGGAATAATGAAAAACTGTTTTTT
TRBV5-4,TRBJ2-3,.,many,CASSLGGEDTQYF,TGTGCCAGCAGCTTGGGTGGGGAGGATACGCAGTATTTT
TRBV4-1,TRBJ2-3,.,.,CASSIDSLSTDTQYF,TGCGCCAGCAGCATTGACAGCTTAAGCACAGATACGCAGTATTTT
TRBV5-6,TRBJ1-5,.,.,CASSKGGQPQHF,TGTGCCAGCAGCAAAGGGGGGCAGCCCCAGCATTTT
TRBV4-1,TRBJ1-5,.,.,CASSQEAVRVRAQPQHF,TGCGCCAGCAGCCAAGAGGCAGTGAGGGTGAGGGCCCAGCCCCAGCATTTT
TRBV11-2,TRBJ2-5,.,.,CASSLVVGTGETQYF,TGTGCCAGCAGCTTAGTAGTAGGGACTGGGGAGACCCAGTACTTC
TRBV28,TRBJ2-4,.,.,CASREKFKNIQYF,TGTGCCAGCAGAGAGAAGTTCAAAAACATTCAGTACTTC
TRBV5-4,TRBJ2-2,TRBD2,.,CASSLYLAGTGELFF,TGTGCCAGCAGCTTGTACCTAGCGGGGACCGGGGAGCTGTTTTTT
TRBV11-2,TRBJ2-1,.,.,CASSLAPGLGNEQFF,TGTGCCAGCAGCTTAGCTCCAGGGCTGGGGAATGAGCAGTTCTTC
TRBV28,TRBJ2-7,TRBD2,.,CASSSRLAGDDEQYF,TGTGCCAGCAGCTCTAGACTAGCGGGAGACGACGAGCAGTACTTC
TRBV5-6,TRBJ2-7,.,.,CASSLGRWGGMGYEQYF,TGTGCCAGCAGCTTGGGCCGCTGGGGCGGTATGGGCTACGAGCAGTACTTC
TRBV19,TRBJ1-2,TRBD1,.,CASSTSGTGGAVRNGYTF,TGTGCCAGTAGTACTTCCGGGACAGGGGGCGCGGTCCGAAATGGCTACACCTTC
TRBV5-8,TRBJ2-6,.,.,CASSFLISGANVLTF,TGTGCCAGCAGCTTTTTAATCTCTGGGGCCAACGTCCTGACTTTC
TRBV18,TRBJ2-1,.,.,CASHRTPQNEQFF,TGTGCCAGCCATCGGACCCCTCAGAATGAGCAGTTCTTC
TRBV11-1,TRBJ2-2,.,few,CASSLVGFTGELFF,TGTGCCAGCAGCTTAGTCGGTTTTACCGGGGAGCTGTTTTTT
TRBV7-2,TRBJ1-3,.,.,CASSMDLLNSGNTIYF,TGTGCCAGCAGCATGGACCTACTAAACTCTGGAAACACCATATATTTT
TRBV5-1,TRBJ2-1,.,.,CASSLASSTDEQFF,TGCGCCAGCAGCTTGGCGTCTAGTACAGATGAGCAGTTCTTC
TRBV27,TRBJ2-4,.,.,CASSPGSPKNIQYF,TGTGCCAGCAGTCCCGGGTCTCCGAAAAACATTCAGTACTTC
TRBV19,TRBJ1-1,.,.,CASSDGEGTEAFF,TGTGCCAGTAGTGATGGGGAGGGAACTGAAGCTTTCTTT
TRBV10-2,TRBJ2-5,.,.,CASRRYRQETQYF,TGCGCCAGCAGGCGCTACCGACAAGAGACCCAGTACTTC
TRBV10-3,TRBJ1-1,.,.,CASGRASGNTEAFF,TGTGCCTCCGGACGCGCCTCGGGGAACACTGAAGCTTTCTTT
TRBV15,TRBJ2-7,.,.,CATSTIPSGQQYF,TGTGCCACCAGCACCATCCCGTCGGGGCAGCAGTACTTC
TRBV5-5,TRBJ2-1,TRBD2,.,CASRFLAGVRNEQFF,TGTGCCAGCCGATTCCTAGCGGGAGTAAGGAATGAGCAGTTCTTC
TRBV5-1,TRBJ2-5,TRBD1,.,CASSTPGTGEETQYF,TGCGCCAGCAGCACACCCGGGACAGGGGAAGAGACCCAGTACTTC
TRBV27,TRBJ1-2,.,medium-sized,CASRTENYGYTF,TGTGCCAGCAGGACGGAGAACTATGGCTACACCTTC
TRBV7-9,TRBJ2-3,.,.,CASSLGGAGDTQYF,TGTGCCAGCAGCTTAGGCGGGGCAGGGGATACGCAGTATTTT
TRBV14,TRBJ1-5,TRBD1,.,CASSPGQTNQPQHF,TGTGCCAGCAGCCCGGGACAGACAAATCAGCCCCAGCATTTT
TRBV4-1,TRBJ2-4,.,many,CASSQGGLAKNIQYF,TGCGCCAGCAGCCAAGGGGGCCTAGCCAAAAACATTCAGTACTTC